Shown below are 20 T cell receptor beta chains from a single sample sequenced in a study of OX40 agonist ivuxolimab in advanced cancers. TCRdb's table, derived via immunoSEQ multiplex PCR, lists solely in-frame clones and lacks some. This sample has around 120,000 clones, with around 89% found just once. The sequenced sample was CD4+ or CD8+ T cells sorted from blood, obtained in a trial of the OX40 agonist ivuxolimab. Receptors were obtained from an adult with an advanced solid tumor such as melanoma, head and neck, liver or kidney cancer.

The chain recombines TRBV5-6 with TRBJ2-3; weak D call: TRBD2 (7 bases). V was trimmed by 1 base and J by 7 bases, leaving 16 bases between them. The germline V gene has CDR1 SGHDT and CDR2 YYEEEE. This CDR3 comprises 15 residues. CDR3 amino acids: CASSLPKGGRHTQYF. CDR3 nucleotide sequence: TGTGCCAGCAGCTTGCCTAAGGGGGGGCGACATACGCAGTATTTT.

The rearrangement links TRBV27 to TRBJ2-1; 8 positions agree with TRBD1. This CDR3 has 13 residues. Trimming removed 4 bases from V and 9 bases from J; junction bases left unmatched: 5. Germline V gives CDR1 MNHEY, CDR2 SMNVEV (reference sequence). CDR3 protein: CASSWRTGLEQFF. In DNA form, the CDR3 reads TGTGCCAGCAGTTGGCGGACAGGGCTTGAGCAGTTCTTC.

This chain uses TRBV2 with TRBJ2-3, with TRBD2 matching 9 bases. J was trimmed by 1 base and V by 8 bases; bases with no gene match: 7. Germline assignment: CDR1 SNHLY and CDR2 FYNNEI. CDR3 size: 15 residues. The CDR3 loop reads CASSLAGARTDTQYF. CDR3 in DNA: TGTGCCAGCTCTTTAGCGGGGGCCCGCACAGATACGCAGTATTTT.

The rearrangement uses TRBV15 and TRBJ1-1, with 9 positions matching TRBD1. V was pared by 3 bases and J by 5 bases, with 10 bases of the junction left unmatched. The CDR3 has 16 amino acids. Germline V lookup: CDR1 LNHNV, CDR2 YYDKDF (reference sequence). The CDR3 region has the DNA TGTGCCACCAGCAGTTCTCGGGACAGGGTAGTAACTGAAGCTTTCTTT. This codes for CATSSSRDRVVTEAFF.

This clone has more than one count but fewer than ten. The V and J genes are TRBV28 and TRBJ1-5; D ambiguous. V lost 5 bases to trimming and J lost 4 bases, with 9 bases between them. The CDR3 is 13 amino acids. CDR1 and CDR2 from the germline V gene are MDHEN and SYDVKM. This chain's CDR3 is CASSHYPNQPQHF. CDR3 coding DNA: TGTGCCAGCAGTCATTACCCGAATCAGCCCCAGCATTTT.

The gene calls are TRBV5-1 and TRBJ1-2, with a weak D call TRBD1 (6 bases). The CDR3 consists of 16 residues. Trimming cost V 4 bases and J 4 bases, with 20 bases left between them. The germline gives CDR1 SGHRS, CDR2 YFSETQ. CDR3 nucleotide sequence: TGCGCCAGCAGCCCCGGGCCCCCTACAGGGTCCTATGGCTACACCTTC. As protein: CASSPGPPTGSYGYTF. The full variable domain, with the rest looked up from reference TRBV5-1 and TRBJ1-2, is KAGVTQTPRYLIKTRGQQVTLSCSPISGHRSVSWYQQTPGQGLQFLFEYFSETQRNKGNFPGRFSGRQFSNSRSEMNVSTLELGDSALYLCASSPGPPTGSYGYTFGSGTRLTVV.

The chain couples TRBV21-1 to TRBJ2-7. TRBV21-1 is flagged as a pseudogene. This CDR3 has 16 amino acids. Here the CDR3 DNA reads TGTGCCAGCAGCAAAGGAGCCTCCGGCAGCCCCTACGAGCAGTACTTC. It codes for CASSKGASGSPYEQYF.

This clone turned up a few times. V is TRBV25-1 and J is TRBJ1-5; maybe TRBD1 (5 bases). The CDR3 loop spans 14 amino acids. V dropped 8 bases and J dropped 7 bases, with 18 bases sitting between them. Germline values: CDR1 MGHDK, CDR2 SYGVNS. The CDR3 sequence is CASSPREIRQPQHF. CDR3 DNA: TGTGCCAGCTCGCCCAGGGAGATTCGACAGCCCCAGCATTTT.

The chain recombines TRBV5-5 with TRBJ1-5, with D tentatively TRBD1 (6 bases). This CDR3 is 15 amino acids long. Per the germline V gene, CDR1 is SGHKS and CDR2 is YYEKEE (reference sequence). Trimming cost V 2 bases and J 0 bases, with 9 bases left between them. As DNA, the CDR3 is TGTGCCAGCAGCTTCTCAGGGGATAGCAATCAGCCCCAGCATTTT. Residues: CASSFSGDSNQPQHF.

This clone was seen a single time. V usage is TRBV14 and J usage is TRBJ2-1; the D is unclear. Germline values: CDR1 SGHDN, CDR2 FVKESK. The CDR3 consists of 15 residues. Trimming cost V 1 base and J 3 bases, with 10 bases left between them. The CDR3 region is CASSQVITLYNEQFF. The DNA for the CDR3 is TGTGCCAGCAGCCAAGTTATCACACTCTACAATGAGCAGTTCTTC.

This sequence joins TRBV5-6 and TRBJ2-2; no clear D. Germline-derived CDR1 and CDR2 are SGHDT and YYEEEE. The CDR3 length is 15 residues. V shed 0 bases and J shed 4 bases, with 10 bases lying between them. DNA of the CDR3: TGTGCCAGCAGCTTGGGTGTGGTGTTCACCGGGGAGCTGTTTTTT. It specifies CASSLGVVFTGELFF.

The chain uses TRBV19 and TRBJ2-7, with 9 bases matching TRBD1. The J segment lost 5 bases and the V segment lost 8 bases, leaving 13 bases of the junction unmatched. Germline V gene lookup returns CDR1 LNHDA and CDR2 SQIVND (reference sequence). The CDR3 runs 15 residues. The DNA of the CDR3 is TGTGCCAGTTCCCCCACGGGGACAGGGCTCAACGAGCAGTACTTC. This encodes CASSPTGTGLNEQYF.

CDR3 region: CASSSGVGGEKLFF. In nucleotides, the CDR3 is TGTGCCAGCAGCTCCGGCGTTGGGGGGGAAAAACTGTTTTTT. The V call is TRBV7-2, the J call TRBJ1-4; tentative D call: TRBD1 (5 bases). V dropped 4 bases and J dropped 8 bases, with 14 bases sitting between them. From germline, CDR1 is SGHTA and CDR2 FQGNSA. This CDR3 is built from 14 residues.

V and J are TRBV30 and TRBJ2-1, with D uncertain. This CDR3 spans 12 amino acids. V dropped 4 bases and J dropped 4 bases, with 8 bases sitting between them. Germline V gene sequence: CDR1 GTSNPN, CDR2 SVGIG (reference sequence). CDR3 bases: TGTGCCTGGAAAAGAGGATACAATGAGCAGTTCTTC. This translates into CAWKRGYNEQFF.

The gene calls are TRBV7-9 and TRBJ2-7; tentatively, D is TRBD1 (6 bases). The CDR3 is made up of 14 amino acids. From germline, CDR1 is SEHNR and CDR2 FQNEAQ (reference sequence). V dropped 6 bases and J dropped 2 bases, with 14 bases sitting between them. The CDR3 nucleotides are TGTGCCAGCAGTCGAGACAGGCGAGCCTACGAGCAGTACTTC. Residues: CASSRDRRAYEQYF. Variable domain in full (rest from reference TRBV7-9 and TRBJ2-7): DTGVSQNPRHKITKRGQNVTFRCDPISEHNRLYWYRQTLGQGPEFLTYFQNEAQLEKSRLLSDRFSAERPKGSFSTLEIQRTEQGDSAMYLCASSRDRRAYEQYFGPGTRLTVT.

The V and J genes are TRBV6-5 and TRBJ1-1; the D gene is possibly TRBD1 (5 bases). The germline V gene encodes CDR1 MNHEY and CDR2 SVGAGI. V gave up 2 bases and J gave up 1 base, with 14 bases separating them. The length of the CDR3 is 16 residues. As DNA, the CDR3 is TGTGCCAGCAGTTACCAGGGAATGACGTCGAACACTGAAGCTTTCTTT. This gives the protein CASSYQGMTSNTEAFF.

The chain combines TRBV6-6 with TRBJ1-4; D gene ambiguous. The V gene's germline CDR1 is MNHNY and CDR2 SVGAGI (reference sequence). Deletions cut 4 bases from V and 0 bases from J, with 6 bases between. The CDR3 runs to 14 residues. The chain's CDR3 is CASSSGATNEKLFF. CDR3 DNA: TGTGCCAGCAGTTCTGGCGCAACTAATGAAAAACTGTTTTTT.

This chain connects TRBV6-1 to TRBJ1-2; no firm D call. CDR3 length: 15 residues. V lost 6 bases to trimming and J lost 0 bases, with 14 bases between them. Germline-derived CDR1 and CDR2 are MNHNS and SASEGT. CDR3 sequence reads: CASRPPKFPNYGYTF. The DNA of the CDR3 is TGTGCCAGCAGGCCTCCGAAATTCCCTAACTATGGCTACACCTTC.

V usage is TRBV19 and J usage is TRBJ2-5; TRBD1 matches 8 bases. CDR1 and CDR2 (germline): LNHDA, SQIVND (reference sequence). With 6 bases clipped from V and 3 bases from J, the junction kept 3 bases outside the gene matches. The CDR3 extends over 13 amino acids. CDR3 coding DNA: TGTGCCAGTAGCGACAGGGGCGAAGAGACCCAGTACTTC. This translates into CASSDRGEETQYF.

The genes are TRBV27 and TRBJ2-5; 7 bases line up with TRBD1. The V segment lost 5 bases and the J segment 2 bases; nucleotides outside the gene matches: 2. CDR1 and CDR2 (germline): MNHEY, SMNVEV (reference sequence). CDR3 length: 13 amino acids. The CDR3 DNA reads as TGTGCCAGCAGTCCGGACAGGCAAGAGACCCAGTACTTC. It yields the protein CASSPDRQETQYF.